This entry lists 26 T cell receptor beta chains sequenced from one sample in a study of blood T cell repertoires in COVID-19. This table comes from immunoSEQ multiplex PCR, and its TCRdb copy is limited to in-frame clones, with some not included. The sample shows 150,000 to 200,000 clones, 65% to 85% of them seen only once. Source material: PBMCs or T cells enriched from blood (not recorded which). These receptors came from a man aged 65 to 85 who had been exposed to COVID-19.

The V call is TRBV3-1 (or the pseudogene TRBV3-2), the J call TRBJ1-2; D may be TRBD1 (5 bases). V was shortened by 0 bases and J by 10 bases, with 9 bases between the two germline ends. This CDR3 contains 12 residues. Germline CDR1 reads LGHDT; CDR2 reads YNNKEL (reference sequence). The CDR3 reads CASSQDRGFYTF. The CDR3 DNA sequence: TGTGCCAGCAGCCAAGATCGGGGGTTCTACACCTTC.

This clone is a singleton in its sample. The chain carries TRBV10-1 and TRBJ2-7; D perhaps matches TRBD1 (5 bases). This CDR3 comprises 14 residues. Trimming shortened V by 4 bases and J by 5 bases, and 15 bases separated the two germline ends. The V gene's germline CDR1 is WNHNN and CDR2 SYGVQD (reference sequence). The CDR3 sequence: CASSVNPRADEQYF. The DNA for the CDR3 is TGCGCCAGCAGTGTTAATCCCAGGGCCGACGAGCAGTACTTC.

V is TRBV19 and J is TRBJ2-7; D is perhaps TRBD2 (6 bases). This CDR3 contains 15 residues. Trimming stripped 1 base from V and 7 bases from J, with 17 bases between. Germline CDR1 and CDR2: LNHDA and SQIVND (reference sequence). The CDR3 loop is CASSIAGRGVQEQYF. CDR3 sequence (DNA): TGTGCCAGTAGTATAGCGGGTCGCGGGGTACAAGAGCAGTACTTC.

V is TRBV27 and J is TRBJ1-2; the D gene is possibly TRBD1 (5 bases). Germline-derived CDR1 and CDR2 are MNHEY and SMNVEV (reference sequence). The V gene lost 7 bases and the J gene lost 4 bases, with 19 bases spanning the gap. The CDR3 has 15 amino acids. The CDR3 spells CASTLLGGGAYGYTF. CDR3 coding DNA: TGTGCCAGCACCCTCCTCGGCGGGGGTGCCTATGGCTACACCTTC.

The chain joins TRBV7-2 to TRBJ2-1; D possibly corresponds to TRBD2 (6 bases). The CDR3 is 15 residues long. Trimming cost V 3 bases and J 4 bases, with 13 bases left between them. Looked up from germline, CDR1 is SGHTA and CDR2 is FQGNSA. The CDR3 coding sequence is TGTGCCAGCAGCTTGCAGCGGGCTACTTACAATGAGCAGTTCTTC. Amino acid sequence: CASSLQRATYNEQFF.

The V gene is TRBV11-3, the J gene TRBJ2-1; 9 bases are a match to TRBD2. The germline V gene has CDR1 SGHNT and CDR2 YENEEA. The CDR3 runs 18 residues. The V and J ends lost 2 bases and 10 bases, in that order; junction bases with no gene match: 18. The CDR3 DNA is TGTGCCAGCAGCTTACGAGATCTTAGCGGGGGAGCCCTGGGGGAGCAGTTCTTC. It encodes CASSLRDLSGGALGEQFF.

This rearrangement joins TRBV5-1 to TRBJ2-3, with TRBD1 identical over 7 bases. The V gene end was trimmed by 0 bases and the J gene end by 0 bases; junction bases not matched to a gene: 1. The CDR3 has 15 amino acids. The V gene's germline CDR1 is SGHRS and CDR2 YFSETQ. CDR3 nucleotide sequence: TGCGCCAGCAGCTTGGACAGGGGAAGCACAGATACGCAGTATTTT. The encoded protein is CASSLDRGSTDTQYF. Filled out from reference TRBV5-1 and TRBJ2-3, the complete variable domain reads KAGVTQTPRYLIKTRGQQVTLSCSPISGHRSVSWYQQTPGQGLQFLFEYFSETQRNKGNFPGRFSGRQFSNSRSEMNVSTLELGDSALYLCASSLDRGSTDTQYFGPGTRLTVL.

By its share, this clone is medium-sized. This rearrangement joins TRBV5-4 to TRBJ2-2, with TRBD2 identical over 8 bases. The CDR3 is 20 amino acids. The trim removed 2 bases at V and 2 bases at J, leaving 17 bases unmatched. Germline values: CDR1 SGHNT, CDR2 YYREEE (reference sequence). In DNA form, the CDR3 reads TGTGCCAGCAGCTTAGGCCTAGCGGGTTCTAACCGTCCCAACACCGGGGAGCTGTTTTTT. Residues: CASSLGLAGSNRPNTGELFF.

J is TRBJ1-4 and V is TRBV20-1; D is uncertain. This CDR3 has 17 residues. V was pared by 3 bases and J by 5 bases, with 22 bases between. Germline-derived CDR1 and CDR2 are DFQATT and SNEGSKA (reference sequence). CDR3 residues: CSASPVGGLLRNEKLFF. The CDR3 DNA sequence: TGCAGTGCTAGTCCCGTGGGCGGACTGTTGAGAAATGAAAAACTGTTTTTT.

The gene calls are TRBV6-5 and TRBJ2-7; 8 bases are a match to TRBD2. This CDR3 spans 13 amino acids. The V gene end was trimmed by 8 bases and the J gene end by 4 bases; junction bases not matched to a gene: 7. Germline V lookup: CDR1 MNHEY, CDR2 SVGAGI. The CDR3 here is CASRRGGGYEQYF. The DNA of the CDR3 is TGTGCCAGCCGGAGGGGCGGGGGGTACGAGCAGTACTTC.

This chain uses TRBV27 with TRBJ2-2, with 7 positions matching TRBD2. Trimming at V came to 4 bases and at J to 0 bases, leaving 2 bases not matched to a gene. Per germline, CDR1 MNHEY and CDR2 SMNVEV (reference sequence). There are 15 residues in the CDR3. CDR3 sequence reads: CASSWGGANTGELFF. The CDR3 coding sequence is TGTGCCAGCAGTTGGGGGGGGGCGAACACCGGGGAGCTGTTTTTT.

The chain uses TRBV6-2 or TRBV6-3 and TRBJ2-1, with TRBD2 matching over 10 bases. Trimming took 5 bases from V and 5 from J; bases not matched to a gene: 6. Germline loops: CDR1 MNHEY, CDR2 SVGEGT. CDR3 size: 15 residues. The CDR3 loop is CASSNPSGSHNEQFF. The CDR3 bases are TGTGCCAGCAGTAACCCTAGCGGGAGCCACAATGAGCAGTTCTTC.

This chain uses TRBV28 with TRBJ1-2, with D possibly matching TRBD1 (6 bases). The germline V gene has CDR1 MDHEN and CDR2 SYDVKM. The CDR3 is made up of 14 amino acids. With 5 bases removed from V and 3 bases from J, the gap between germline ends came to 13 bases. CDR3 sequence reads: CASSEGQMDYGYTF. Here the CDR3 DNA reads TGTGCCAGCAGTGAAGGACAGATGGACTATGGCTACACCTTC.

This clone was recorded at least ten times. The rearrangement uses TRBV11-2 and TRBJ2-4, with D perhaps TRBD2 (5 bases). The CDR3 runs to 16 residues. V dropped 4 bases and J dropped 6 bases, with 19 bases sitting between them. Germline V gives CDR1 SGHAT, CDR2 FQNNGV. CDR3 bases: TGTGCCAGCAGCTCCACGGACTTGATTTGGATAAACATTCAGTACTTC. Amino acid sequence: CASSSTDLIWINIQYF. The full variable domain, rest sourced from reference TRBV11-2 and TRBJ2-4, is EAGVAQSPRYKIIEKRQSVAFWCNPISGHATLYWYQQILGQGPKLLIQFQNNGVVDDSQLPKDRFSAERLKGVDSTLKIQPAKLEDSAVYLCASSSTDLIWINIQYFGAGTRLSVL.

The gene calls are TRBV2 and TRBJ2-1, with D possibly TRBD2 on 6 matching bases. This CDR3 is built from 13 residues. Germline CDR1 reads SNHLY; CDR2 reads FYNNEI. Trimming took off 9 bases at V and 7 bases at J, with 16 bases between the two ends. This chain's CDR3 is CASIRDSANEQFF. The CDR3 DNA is TGTGCCAGTATAAGGGACTCCGCTAATGAGCAGTTCTTC.

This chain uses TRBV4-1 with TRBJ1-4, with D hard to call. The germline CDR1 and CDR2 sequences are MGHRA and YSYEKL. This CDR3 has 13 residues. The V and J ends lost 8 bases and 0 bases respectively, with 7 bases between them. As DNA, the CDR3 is TGCGCCAGCCCGGGAGCAACTAATGAAAAACTGTTTTTT. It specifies CASPGATNEKLFF.

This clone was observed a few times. Here the CDR3 DNA reads TGTGCCAGCAGCCCTCTAGCGGGGGTACACGAGCAGTACTTC. Translation: CASSPLAGVHEQYF. The genes are TRBV3-1 (or the pseudogene TRBV3-2) and TRBJ2-7; 10 bases are a match to TRBD2. This CDR3 spans 14 amino acids. Germline V gene lookup returns CDR1 LGHDT and CDR2 YNNKEL (reference sequence). V shed 4 bases, J shed 5 bases, and the junction held 5 bases outside the gene matches.

CDR3 amino acids: CASSELREANGAFF. CDR3 DNA: TGTGCCAGCAGTGAATTAAGGGAGGCAAACGGAGCTTTCTTT. This chain uses TRBV25-1 with TRBJ1-1; no clear D. The germline CDR1 and CDR2 sequences are MGHDK and SYGVNS. V dropped 1 base and J dropped 10 bases, with 16 bases sitting between them. CDR3 length: 14 residues.

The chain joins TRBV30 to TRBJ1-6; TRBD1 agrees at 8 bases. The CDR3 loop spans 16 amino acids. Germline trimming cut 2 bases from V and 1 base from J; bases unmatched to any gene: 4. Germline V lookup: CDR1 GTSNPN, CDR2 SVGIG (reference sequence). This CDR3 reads CAWSTQGGSYNSPLHF. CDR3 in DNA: TGTGCCTGGAGTACACAGGGGGGATCCTATAATTCACCCCTCCACTTT.

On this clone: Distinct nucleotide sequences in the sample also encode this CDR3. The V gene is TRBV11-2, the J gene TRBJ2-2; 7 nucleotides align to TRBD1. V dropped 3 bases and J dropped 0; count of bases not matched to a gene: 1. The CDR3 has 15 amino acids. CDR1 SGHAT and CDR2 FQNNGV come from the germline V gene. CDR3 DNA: TGTGCCAGCAGCTTCGGGACAGCGAACACCGGGGAGCTGTTTTTT. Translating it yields CASSFGTANTGELFF.

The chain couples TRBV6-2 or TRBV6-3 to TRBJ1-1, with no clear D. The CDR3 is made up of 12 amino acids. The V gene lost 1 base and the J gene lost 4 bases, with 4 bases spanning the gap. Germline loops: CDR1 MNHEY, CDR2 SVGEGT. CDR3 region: CASSYLFTEAFF. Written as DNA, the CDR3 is TGTGCCAGCAGTTACTTATTCACTGAAGCTTTCTTT.

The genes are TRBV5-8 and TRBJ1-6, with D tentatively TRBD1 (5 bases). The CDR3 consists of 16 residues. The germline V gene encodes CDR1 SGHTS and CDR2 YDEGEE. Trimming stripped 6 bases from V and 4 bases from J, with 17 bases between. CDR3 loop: CASIPLGASYNSPLHF. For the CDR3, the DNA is TGTGCCAGCATTCCCTTAGGGGCCTCGTATAATTCACCCCTCCACTTT. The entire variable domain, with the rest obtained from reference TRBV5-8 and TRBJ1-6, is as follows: EAGVTQSPTHLIKTRGQQATLRCSPISGHTSVYWYQQALGLGLQFLLWYDEGEERNRGNFPPRFSGRQFPNYSSELNVNALELEDSALYLCASIPLGASYNSPLHFGNGTRLTVT.

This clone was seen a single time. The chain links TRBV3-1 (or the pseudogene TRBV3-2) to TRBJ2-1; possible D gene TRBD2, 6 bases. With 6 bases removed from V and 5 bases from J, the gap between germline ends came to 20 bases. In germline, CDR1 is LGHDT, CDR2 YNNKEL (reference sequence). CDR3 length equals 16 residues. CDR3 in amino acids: CASREAGTLRNNEQFF. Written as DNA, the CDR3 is TGTGCCAGCAGAGAGGCCGGGACTTTGAGAAACAATGAGCAGTTCTTC.

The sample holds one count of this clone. The DNA for the CDR3 is TGTGCCAGCACCATGGGACAGGGGAAAACTGAAGCTTTCTTT. Amino acids: CASTMGQGKTEAFF. This chain connects TRBV6-5 to TRBJ1-1, with 10 bases lining up with TRBD1. The CDR3 totals 14 residues. After removal of 7 bases from V and 5 bases from J, the junction contained 7 bases not matched to a gene. Germline values: CDR1 MNHEY, CDR2 SVGAGI.

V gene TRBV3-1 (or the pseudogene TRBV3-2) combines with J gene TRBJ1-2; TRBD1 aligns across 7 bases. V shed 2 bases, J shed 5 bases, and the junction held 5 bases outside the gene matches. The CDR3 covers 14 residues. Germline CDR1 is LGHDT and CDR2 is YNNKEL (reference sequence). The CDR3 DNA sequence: TGTGCCAGCAGCCAATCCGGGACAGAATATGGCTACACCTTC. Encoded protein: CASSQSGTEYGYTF.

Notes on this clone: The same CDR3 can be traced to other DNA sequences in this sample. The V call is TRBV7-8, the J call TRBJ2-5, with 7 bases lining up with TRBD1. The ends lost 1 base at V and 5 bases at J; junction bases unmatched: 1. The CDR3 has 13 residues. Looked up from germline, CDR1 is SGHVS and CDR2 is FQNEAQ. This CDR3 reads CASSLDRGETQYF. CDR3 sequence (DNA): TGTGCCAGCAGCTTAGACAGGGGCGAGACCCAGTACTTC.